This T cell receptor (beta chain) comes out of a study of blood T cell repertoires in COVID-19 (TCRdb year 2020). As for the study more broadly: Samples from collaborators originated in the United States, Italy and Spain and spanned both the acute and convalescent phases of COVID-19. A de-identified subject ID, COVID-19 status, age in years and sex were almost always included in the sample metadata. The dataset comprised deeply sampled blood TCRbeta repertoires from subjects exposed to, actively infected with, or recovered from COVID-19. The material from the prospective study consisted of cDNA or gDNA derived from T cells, B-cell-depleted T cells, or PBMCs. The samples were drawn from the first 160 participants of the ongoing ImmuneRACE study and from 1,200 or so subjects provided by 6 global collaborators. Where HLA class I and class II types were available, the types were taken from metadata supplied by the sample provider, not from assay-based typing. The repertoires were made available in a free public database intended to serve as a resource for research on the immune response to SARS-CoV-2.

Paper-wide results and their limitations: The quantity of clinical and demographic metadata differed by source and by participant and was supplied without curation.

On this clone: Its antigen specificity is not known. Base quality data are lacking; no much larger clone is found one base away.

The immunoSEQ Assay, a bias-controlled multiplex PCR, was used to amplify TCRbeta CDR3 regions from genomic DNA. As for the original processing: Nucleated cell counts per sample were estimated from amplification of reference gene primers within the assay. To quantify the absolute abundance of each unique TCRbeta CDR3 rearrangement, sequence reads were collapsed and filtered. For each sample, productive Simpson clonality was calculated by taking the square root of Simpson's diversity index across productive rearrangements. The source is immuneACCESS, and TCRdb retained only in-frame sequences with V and J called. Part of the clones is not carried over; for the studies checked, unresolved V genes explain less than half of this, and the remainder is unexplained. The DNA was the basis for D and trimming; V, J and clone size are from that table. This sample has about 240,000 clones in its table, and 80% to 85% of those were observed once. The ten top clones hold around 12% of the sample.

Collaborating institutions collected whole blood in K2EDTA tubes following their own protocols. Collaborator samples were shipped for TCRbeta analysis as frozen whole blood, isolated PBMCs, or DNA extracted from either sample type. CDR1 and CDR2, per the germline V gene, are SGHRS and YFSETQ. Relative to germline, V is 0 bases shorter and J is 5 bases shorter, with 8 bases between their ends. Inclusive of the bounding cysteine and phenylalanine, the CDR3 is 13 residues long. Only the CDR3 DNA stays, 39 bases, in frame from base 1. The specimen was peripheral blood. The clonotype originates from an older woman with active or convalescent COVID-19. The chain couples TRBV5-1 to TRBJ1-2, with the D gene not confidently named. The CDR3 loop reads CASSLEETYGYTF. The DNA sequence is given as TGCGCCAGCAGCTTGGAAGAAACTTATGGCTACACCTTC.